Presented here are 18 T cell receptor beta chains from one specimen sequenced in a study of T cell responses to AZD1222 COVID-19 vaccine. Repertoires were generated with immunoSEQ multiplex PCR, while TCRdb's copy carries only in-frame clones and drops some. The sample records approximately 98,000 clones, roughly 84% being singletons. The input for sequencing was peripheral blood, taken on day 0 of AZD1222 vaccination. Receptors were obtained from an adult in good health.

This sequence joins TRBV6-1 and TRBJ1-1; D gene ambiguous. The CDR3 runs 13 residues. Trimming left V 1 base short and J 5 bases short, with 8 bases between. CDR1 is MNHNS and CDR2 is SASEGT in the germline V gene. The DNA of the CDR3 is TGTGCCAGCAGTGAAGATGGCCAGACTGAAGCTTTCTTT. Its translation: CASSEDGQTEAFF.

V is TRBV2 and J is TRBJ2-1; TRBD2 might be the D (5 bases). The V and J ends lost 7 bases and 7 bases respectively, with 17 bases between them. The CDR3 sequence is 14 residues long. Germline assignment: CDR1 SNHLY and CDR2 FYNNEI. DNA of the CDR3: TGTGCCAGCACTGCCGAGCGGAGAGGGAATGAGCAGTTCTTC. This codes for CASTAERRGNEQFF.

This clone was seen a single time. J is TRBJ1-4 and V is TRBV6-5; D is possibly TRBD1 (5 bases). CDR3 length: 16 amino acids. V gave up 0 bases and J gave up 3 bases, with 11 bases separating them. CDR1 is MNHEY and CDR2 is SVGAGI in the germline V gene. DNA of the CDR3: TGTGCCAGCAGTTACTCTGGGGCAGCCTCTAATGAAAAACTGTTTTTT. Translation: CASSYSGAASNEKLFF.

The chain employs TRBV5-1 and TRBJ2-7, with D possibly matching TRBD1 (6 bases). This CDR3 is built from 14 residues. The germline V gene encodes CDR1 SGHRS and CDR2 YFSETQ. The V and J ends lost 4 bases and 6 bases respectively, with 17 bases between them. This chain's CDR3 is CASSTGLVRPEQYF. The CDR3 nucleotides read TGCGCCAGCAGCACAGGGTTAGTGCGTCCCGAGCAGTACTTC.

CDR3 bases: TGTGCAAGTCGCTGTTTCCGGGACAGGGATAGCAATCAGCCCCAGCATTTT. It codes for CASRCFRDRDSNQPQHF. The chain carries TRBV12-2 and TRBJ1-5; no check of the table's D call, TRBD1, against the DNA was made. TRBV12-2 is a pseudogene. The CDR3 covers 17 residues.

The chain joins TRBV18 to TRBJ1-6; perhaps TRBD1 as D (6 bases). The germline V and J ends were trimmed by 6 bases and 7 bases, with 16 bases remaining between them. There are 15 residues in the CDR3. The germline V gene has CDR1 KGHSH and CDR2 LQKENI. Written as DNA, the CDR3 is TGTGCCAGCTCGCCAGACAGGAGCCCGAATTCACCCCTCCACTTT. This sequence encodes CASSPDRSPNSPLHF. The full variable domain, its missing parts supplied by reference TRBV18 and TRBJ1-6, is NAGVMQNPRHLVRRRGQEARLRCSPMKGHSHVYWYRQLPEEGLKFMVYLQKENIIDESGMPKERFSAEFPKEGPSILRIQQVVRGDSAAYFCASSPDRSPNSPLHFGNGTRLTVT.

The chain is built from TRBV7-8 and TRBJ2-2; D is uncertain. V gave up 8 bases and J gave up 0 bases, with 13 bases separating them. Germline values: CDR1 SGHVS, CDR2 FQNEAQ. This CDR3 is 15 amino acids long. The CDR3 nucleotides read TGTGCCAGCGCAAGGGCCAGGTCGAACACCGGGGAGCTGTTTTTT. Translated: CASARARSNTGELFF.

Here the CDR3 DNA reads TGCGCCAGCAGCCACAGAACCGGTCAAATGGGGGGCTACACCTTC. As protein: CASSHRTGQMGGYTF. J is TRBJ1-2 and V is TRBV5-1; D is ambiguous. Trimming shortened V by 4 bases and J by 8 bases, and 21 bases separated the two germline ends. The length of the CDR3 is 15 residues. In germline, CDR1 is SGHRS, CDR2 YFSETQ.

This chain joins TRBV2 and TRBJ1-2; no clear D. The CDR3 has 14 residues. V dropped 4 bases and J dropped 4 bases, with 13 bases sitting between them. Per the germline V gene, CDR1 is SNHLY and CDR2 is FYNNEI. CDR3 sequence: CASSGSDPPYGYTF. The CDR3, as DNA: TGTGCCAGCAGTGGATCGGACCCCCCCTATGGCTACACCTTC.

The chain carries TRBV11-3 and TRBJ2-1; TRBD1 might be the D (5 bases). There are 14 residues in the CDR3. Germline-derived CDR1 and CDR2 are SGHNT and YENEEA. V gave up 5 bases and J gave up 1 base, with 9 bases separating them. This chain's CDR3 is CASSPRQSYNEQFF. The CDR3 nucleotides are TGTGCCAGCAGCCCCAGACAGTCCTACAATGAGCAGTTCTTC.

V and J are TRBV11-2 and TRBJ1-2; 7 positions match TRBD1. The V gene end was trimmed by 0 bases and the J gene end by 3 bases; junction bases not matched to a gene: 1. The CDR3 has 14 residues. Germline V gives CDR1 SGHAT, CDR2 FQNNGV. The CDR3 spells CASSLDDRDYGYTF. CDR3 DNA sequence: TGTGCCAGCAGCTTAGACGACAGGGACTATGGCTACACCTTC.

J is TRBJ2-7 and V is TRBV4-1; TRBD1 might be the D (5 bases). Trimming removed 0 bases from V and 3 bases from J, with 12 bases in between. The CDR3 has 15 amino acids. Germline CDR1 MGHRA, CDR2 YSYEKL. The CDR3: CASSQESDRGYEQYF. The CDR3, as DNA: TGCGCCAGCAGCCAAGAGTCCGATAGGGGCTACGAGCAGTACTTC.

The gene calls are TRBV30 and TRBJ1-4; D unresolved. Germline loops: CDR1 GTSNPN, CDR2 SVGIG (reference sequence). This CDR3 region has 15 residues. V was cut by 2 bases and J by 0 bases, with 10 bases left in between. As DNA, the CDR3 is TGTGCCTGGAGTAAGGGCGGAACAACTAATGAAAAACTGTTTTTT. It specifies CAWSKGGTTNEKLFF.

The chain employs TRBV7-2 and TRBJ2-5; possibly TRBD1 or TRBD2 for D (5 bases each). The CDR3 loop spans 13 amino acids. Trimming left V 5 bases short and J 4 bases short, with 11 bases between. The germline V gene encodes CDR1 SGHTA and CDR2 FQGNSA. The chain's CDR3 is CASSRGVAETQYF. In nucleotides, the CDR3 is TGTGCCAGCAGCAGAGGGGTAGCAGAGACCCAGTACTTC.

The V call is TRBV6-5, the J call TRBJ2-1, with 7 positions matching TRBD1. The germline gives CDR1 MNHEY, CDR2 SVGAGI. V was pared by 7 bases and J by 4 bases, with 7 bases of the junction left unmatched. This CDR3 comprises 14 residues. CDR3 protein: CASKGARVYNEQFF. The CDR3 nucleotides are TGTGCCAGCAAGGGGGCCCGAGTTTACAATGAGCAGTTCTTC.

This clone has just a few counts. At one boundary the junction diverges from the germline segment, which might be a read error. The CDR3 nucleotides are TGCAGCGTCGAAGGACAGGGTACAGATACGCAGTATTTT. Translated, it gives CSVEGQGTDTQYF. This chain links TRBV29-1 with TRBJ2-3; the match to TRBD1 covers 8 bases. Germline CDR1 is SQVTM and CDR2 is ANQGSEA. The CDR3 spans 13 residues.

This chain connects TRBV9 to TRBJ1-1; D gene unclear. V lost 1 base, J lost 3 bases, and 7 bases lay in between. The germline V gene encodes CDR1 SGDLS and CDR2 YYNGEE. This CDR3 is 13 amino acids long. CDR3 sequence (DNA): TGTGCCAGCAGCGTACTACGGGACACTGAAGCTTTCTTT. Translated, it gives CASSVLRDTEAFF.

The chain joins TRBV7-3 to TRBJ2-3; no definite D call. The CDR3 spans 13 residues. Trimming cost V 2 bases and J 2 bases, with 5 bases left between them. Per germline, CDR1 SGHTA and CDR2 FQGTGA. This CDR3 reads CASSLDFTDTQYF. The CDR3 nucleotides read TGTGCCAGCAGCTTAGACTTCACAGATACGCAGTATTTT. Full variable domain (rest looked up from reference TRBV7-3 and TRBJ2-3): GAGVSQTPSNKVTEKGKYVELRCDPISGHTALYWYRQSLGQGPEFLIYFQGTGAADDSGLPNDRFFAVRPEGSVSTLKIQRTERGDSAVYLCASSLDFTDTQYFGPGTRLTVL.